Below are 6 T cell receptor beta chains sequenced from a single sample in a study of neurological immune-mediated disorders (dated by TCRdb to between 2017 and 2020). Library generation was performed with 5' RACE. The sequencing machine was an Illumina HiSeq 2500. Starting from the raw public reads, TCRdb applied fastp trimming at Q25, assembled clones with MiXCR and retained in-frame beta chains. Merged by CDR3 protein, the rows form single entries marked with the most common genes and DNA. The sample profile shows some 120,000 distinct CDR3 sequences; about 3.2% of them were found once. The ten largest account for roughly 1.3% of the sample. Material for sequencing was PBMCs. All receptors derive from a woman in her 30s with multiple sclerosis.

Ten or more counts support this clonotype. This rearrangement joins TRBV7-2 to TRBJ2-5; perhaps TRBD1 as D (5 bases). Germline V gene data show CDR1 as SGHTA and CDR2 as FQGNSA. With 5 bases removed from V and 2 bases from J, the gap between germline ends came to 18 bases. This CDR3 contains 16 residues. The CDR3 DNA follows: TGTGCCAGCAGCCCCTACAGGAGCACAATTCAAGAGACCCAGTACTTC. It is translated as CASSPYRSTIQETQYF. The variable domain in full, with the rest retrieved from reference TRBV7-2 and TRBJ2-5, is GAGVSQSPSNKVTEKGKDVELRCDPISGHTALYWYRQSLGQGLEFLIYFQGNSAPDKSGLPSDRFSAERTGGSVSTLTIQRTQQEDSAVYLCASSPYRSTIQETQYFGPGTRLLVL.

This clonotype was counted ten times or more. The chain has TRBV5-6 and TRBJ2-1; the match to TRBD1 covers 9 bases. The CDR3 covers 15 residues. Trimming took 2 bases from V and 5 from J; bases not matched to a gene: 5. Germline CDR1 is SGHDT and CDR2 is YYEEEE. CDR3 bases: TGTGCCAGCAGCTTACCGGGACAGGGAGACAATGAGCAGTTCTTC. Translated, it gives CASSLPGQGDNEQFF.

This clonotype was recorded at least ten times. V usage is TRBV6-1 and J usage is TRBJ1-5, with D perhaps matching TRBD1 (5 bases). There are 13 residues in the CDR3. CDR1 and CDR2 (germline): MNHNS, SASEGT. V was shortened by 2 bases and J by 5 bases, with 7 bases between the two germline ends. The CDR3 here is CASSETRDQPQHF. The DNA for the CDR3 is TGTGCCAGCAGTGAAACCAGGGATCAGCCCCAGCATTTT.

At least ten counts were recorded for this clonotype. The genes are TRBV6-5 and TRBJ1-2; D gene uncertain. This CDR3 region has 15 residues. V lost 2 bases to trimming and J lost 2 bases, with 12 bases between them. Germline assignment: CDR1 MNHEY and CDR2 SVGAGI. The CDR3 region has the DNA TGTGCCAGCAGTTACGATGTCTGGTCCAACTATGGCTACACCTTC. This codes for CASSYDVWSNYGYTF.

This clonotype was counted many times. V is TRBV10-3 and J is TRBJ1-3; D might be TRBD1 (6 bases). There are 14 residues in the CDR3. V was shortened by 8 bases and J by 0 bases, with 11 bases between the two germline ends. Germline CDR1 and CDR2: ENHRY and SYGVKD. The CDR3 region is CAIRDTSSGNTIYF. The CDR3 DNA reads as TGTGCCATCCGGGACACAAGCTCTGGAAACACCATATATTTT.

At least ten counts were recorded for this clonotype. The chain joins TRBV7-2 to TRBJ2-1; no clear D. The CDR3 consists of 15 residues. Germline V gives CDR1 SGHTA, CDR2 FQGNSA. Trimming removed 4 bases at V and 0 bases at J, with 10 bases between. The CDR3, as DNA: TGTGCCAGCAGCTCCAGCGCGAGCTCCTACAATGAGCAGTTCTTC. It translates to CASSSSASSYNEQFF. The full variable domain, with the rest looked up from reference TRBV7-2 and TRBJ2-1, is GAGVSQSPSNKVTEKGKDVELRCDPISGHTALYWYRQSLGQGLEFLIYFQGNSAPDKSGLPSDRFSAERTGGSVSTLTIQRTQQEDSAVYLCASSSSASSYNEQFFGPGTRLTVL.